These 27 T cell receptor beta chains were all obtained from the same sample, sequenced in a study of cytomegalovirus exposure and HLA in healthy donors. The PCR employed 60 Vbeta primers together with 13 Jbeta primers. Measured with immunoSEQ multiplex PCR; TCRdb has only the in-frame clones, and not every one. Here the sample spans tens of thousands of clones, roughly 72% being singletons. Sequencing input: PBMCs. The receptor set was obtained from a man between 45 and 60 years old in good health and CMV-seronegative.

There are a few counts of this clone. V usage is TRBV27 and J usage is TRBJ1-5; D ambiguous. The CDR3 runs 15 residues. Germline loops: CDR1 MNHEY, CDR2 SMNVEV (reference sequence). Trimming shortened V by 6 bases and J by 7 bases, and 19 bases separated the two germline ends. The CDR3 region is CASSTFMEAGQPQHF. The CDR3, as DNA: TGTGCCAGCAGCACATTCATGGAGGCTGGACAGCCCCAGCATTTT.

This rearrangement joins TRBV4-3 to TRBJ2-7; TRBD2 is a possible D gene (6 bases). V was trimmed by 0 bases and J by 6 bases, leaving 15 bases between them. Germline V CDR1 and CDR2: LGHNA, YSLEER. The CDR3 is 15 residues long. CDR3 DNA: TGCGCCAGCAGCCAAGATCTCCGCGGGATTGCCGAGCAGTACTTC. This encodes CASSQDLRGIAEQYF.

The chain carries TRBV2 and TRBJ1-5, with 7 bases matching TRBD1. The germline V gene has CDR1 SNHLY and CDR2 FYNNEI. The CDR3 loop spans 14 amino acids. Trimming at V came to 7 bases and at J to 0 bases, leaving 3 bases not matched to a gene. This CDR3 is CASTGQNSNQPQHF. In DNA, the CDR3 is TGTGCCAGCACGGGACAGAATAGCAATCAGCCCCAGCATTTT.

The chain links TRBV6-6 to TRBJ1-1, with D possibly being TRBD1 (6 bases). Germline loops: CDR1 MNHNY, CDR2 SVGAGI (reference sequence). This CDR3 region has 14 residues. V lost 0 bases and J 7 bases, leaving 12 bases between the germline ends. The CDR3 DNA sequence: TGTGCCAGCAGTTACTCCGCGGCGACAGGTGAAGCTTTCTTT. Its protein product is CASSYSAATGEAFF.

The CDR3 DNA sequence: TGTGCCAGCAGTCCTAACTCCCGGACTTTCAATGAGCAGTTCTTC. Translated: CASSPNSRTFNEQFF. The chain uses TRBV6-5 and TRBJ2-1; D is possibly TRBD2 (5 bases). The germline V gene encodes CDR1 MNHEY and CDR2 SVGAGI. The CDR3 runs 15 residues. V was shortened by 5 bases and J by 6 bases, with 17 bases between the two germline ends.

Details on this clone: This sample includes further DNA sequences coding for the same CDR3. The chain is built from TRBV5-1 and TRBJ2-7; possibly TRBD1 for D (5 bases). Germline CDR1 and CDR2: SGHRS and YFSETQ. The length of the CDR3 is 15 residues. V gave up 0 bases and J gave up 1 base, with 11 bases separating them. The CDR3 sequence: CASSLAAGSSYEQYF. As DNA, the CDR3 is TGCGCCAGCAGCTTGGCCGCAGGGTCATCCTACGAGCAGTACTTC.

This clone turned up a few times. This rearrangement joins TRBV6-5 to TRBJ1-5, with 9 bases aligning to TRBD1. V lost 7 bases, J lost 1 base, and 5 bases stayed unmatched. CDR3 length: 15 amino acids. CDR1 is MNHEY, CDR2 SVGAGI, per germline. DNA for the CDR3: TGTGCCAGCAACCCGGACAGGGGAAGCAATCAGCCCCAGCATTTT. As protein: CASNPDRGSNQPQHF.

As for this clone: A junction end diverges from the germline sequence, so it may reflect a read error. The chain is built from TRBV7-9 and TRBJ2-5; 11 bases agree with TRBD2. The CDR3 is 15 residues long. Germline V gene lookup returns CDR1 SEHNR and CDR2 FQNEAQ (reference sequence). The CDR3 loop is CAGSSRLAGLETQYF. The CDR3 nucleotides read TGTGCCGGCAGCTCGCGACTAGCGGGGTTGGAGACCCAGTACTTC.

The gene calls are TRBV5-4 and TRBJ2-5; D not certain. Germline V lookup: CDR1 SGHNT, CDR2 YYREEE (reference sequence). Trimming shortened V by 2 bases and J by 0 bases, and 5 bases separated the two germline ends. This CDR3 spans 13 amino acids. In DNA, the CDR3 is TGTGCCAGCAGCTTAGAGTACCAAGAGACCCAGTACTTC. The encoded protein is CASSLEYQETQYF.

The CDR3 region has the DNA TGTGCAGCCGGGGTATCATCCTATAATTCACCCCTCCACTTT. Protein: CAAGVSSYNSPLHF. This chain uses TRBV6-5 with TRBJ1-6, with no clear D. This CDR3 spans 14 amino acids. Per the germline V gene, CDR1 is MNHEY and CDR2 is SVGAGI.

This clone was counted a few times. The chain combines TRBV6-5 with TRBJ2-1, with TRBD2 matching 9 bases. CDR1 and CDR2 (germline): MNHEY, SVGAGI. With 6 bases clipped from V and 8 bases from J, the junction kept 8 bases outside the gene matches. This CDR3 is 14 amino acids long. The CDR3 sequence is CASRDLAGRDEQFF. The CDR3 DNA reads TGTGCCAGCAGGGACCTAGCGGGAAGAGATGAGCAGTTCTTC.

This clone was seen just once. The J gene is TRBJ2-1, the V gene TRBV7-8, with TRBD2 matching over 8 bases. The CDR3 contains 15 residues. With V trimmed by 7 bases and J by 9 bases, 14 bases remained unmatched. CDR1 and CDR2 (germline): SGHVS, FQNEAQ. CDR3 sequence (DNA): TGTGCCAGCATTTCCTGGGGACTAGGGGGAAGTGAGCAGTTCTTC. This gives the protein CASISWGLGGSEQFF.

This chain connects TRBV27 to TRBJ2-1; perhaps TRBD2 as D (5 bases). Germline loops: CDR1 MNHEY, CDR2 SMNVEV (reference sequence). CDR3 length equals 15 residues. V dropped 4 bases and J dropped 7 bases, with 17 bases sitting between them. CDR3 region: CASSSPASLRNEQFF. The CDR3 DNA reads TGTGCCAGCAGTTCCCCGGCTAGCCTAAGAAATGAGCAGTTCTTC.

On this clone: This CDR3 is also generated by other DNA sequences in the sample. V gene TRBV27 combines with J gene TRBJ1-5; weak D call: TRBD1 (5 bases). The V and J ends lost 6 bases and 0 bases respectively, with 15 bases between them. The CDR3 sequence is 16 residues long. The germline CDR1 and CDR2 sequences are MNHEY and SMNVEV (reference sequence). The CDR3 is CASRTGPGDSNQPQHF. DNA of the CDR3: TGTGCCAGCAGAACCGGTCCGGGGGATAGCAATCAGCCCCAGCATTTT.

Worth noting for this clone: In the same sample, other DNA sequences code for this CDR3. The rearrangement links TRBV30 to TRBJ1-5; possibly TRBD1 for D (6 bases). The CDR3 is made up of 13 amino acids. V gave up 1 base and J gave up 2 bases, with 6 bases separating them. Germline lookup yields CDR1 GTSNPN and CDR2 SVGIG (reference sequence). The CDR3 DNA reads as TGTGCCTGGAGTGGGACAGGCAATCAGCCCCAGCATTTT. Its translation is CAWSGTGNQPQHF.

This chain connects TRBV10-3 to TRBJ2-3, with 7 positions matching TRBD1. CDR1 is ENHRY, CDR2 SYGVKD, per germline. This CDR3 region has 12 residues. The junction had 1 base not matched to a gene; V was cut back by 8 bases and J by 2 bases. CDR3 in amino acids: CAIQGDTDTQYF. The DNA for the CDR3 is TGTGCCATCCAGGGGGACACAGATACGCAGTATTTT.

This CDR3 reads CASSMATTNEKLFF. Written as DNA, the CDR3 is TGTGCCAGTAGTATGGCAACAACTAATGAAAAACTGTTTTTT. J is TRBJ1-4 and V is TRBV19, with D unclear. The CDR3 consists of 14 residues. Germline V CDR1 and CDR2: LNHDA, SQIVND (reference sequence). V was cut by 3 bases and J by 0 bases, with 5 bases left in between.

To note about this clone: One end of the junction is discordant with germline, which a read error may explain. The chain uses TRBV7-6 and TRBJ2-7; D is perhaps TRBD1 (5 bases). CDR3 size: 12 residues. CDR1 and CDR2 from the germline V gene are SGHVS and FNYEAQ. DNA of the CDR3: TGTGTCAGCAGCTTCGCAGGGAACGAGCAGTACTTC. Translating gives CVSSFAGNEQYF.

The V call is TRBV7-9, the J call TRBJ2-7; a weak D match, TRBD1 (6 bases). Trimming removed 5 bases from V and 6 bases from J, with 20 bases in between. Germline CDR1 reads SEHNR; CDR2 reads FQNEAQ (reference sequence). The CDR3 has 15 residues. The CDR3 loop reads CASSTYRVGFGEQYF. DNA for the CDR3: TGTGCCAGCAGCACGTACAGGGTTGGTTTCGGCGAGCAGTACTTC.

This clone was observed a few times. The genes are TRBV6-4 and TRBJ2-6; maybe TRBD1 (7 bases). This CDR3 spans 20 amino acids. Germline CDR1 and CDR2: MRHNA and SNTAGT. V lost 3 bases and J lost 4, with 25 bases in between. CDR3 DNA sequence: TGTGCCAGCAGTGATAATGGGGTCGGAGGGGGCGCGGAAGGGGCCAACGTCCTGACTTTC. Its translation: CASSDNGVGGGAEGANVLTF.

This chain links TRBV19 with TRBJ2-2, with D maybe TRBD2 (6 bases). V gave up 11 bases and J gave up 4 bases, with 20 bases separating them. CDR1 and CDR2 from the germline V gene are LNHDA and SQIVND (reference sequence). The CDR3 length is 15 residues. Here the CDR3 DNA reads TGTGCCGCCGGGGCCGGGAGCGTCGTCACCGGGGAGCTGTTTTTT. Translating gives CAAGAGSVVTGELFF.

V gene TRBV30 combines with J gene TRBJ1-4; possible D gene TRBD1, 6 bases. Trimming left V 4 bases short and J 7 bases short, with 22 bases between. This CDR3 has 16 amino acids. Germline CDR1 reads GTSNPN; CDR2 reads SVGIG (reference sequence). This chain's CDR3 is CAWIDAPTGSGEKLFF. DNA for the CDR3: TGTGCCTGGATAGACGCCCCTACAGGGTCGGGTGAAAAACTGTTTTTT.

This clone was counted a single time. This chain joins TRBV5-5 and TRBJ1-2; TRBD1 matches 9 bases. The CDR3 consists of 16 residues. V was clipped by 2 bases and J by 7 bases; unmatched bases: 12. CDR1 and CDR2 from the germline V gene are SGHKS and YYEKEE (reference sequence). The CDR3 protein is CASSLLYRDRDSGYTF. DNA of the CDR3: TGTGCCAGCAGCTTATTATACCGGGACAGGGATAGTGGCTACACCTTC.

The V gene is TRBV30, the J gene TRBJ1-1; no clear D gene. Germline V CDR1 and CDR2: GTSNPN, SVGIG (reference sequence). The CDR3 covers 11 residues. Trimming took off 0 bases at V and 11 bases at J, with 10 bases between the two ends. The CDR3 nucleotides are TGTGCCTGGAGTGTTTCAGCGGACGCTTTCTTT. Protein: CAWSVSADAFF.

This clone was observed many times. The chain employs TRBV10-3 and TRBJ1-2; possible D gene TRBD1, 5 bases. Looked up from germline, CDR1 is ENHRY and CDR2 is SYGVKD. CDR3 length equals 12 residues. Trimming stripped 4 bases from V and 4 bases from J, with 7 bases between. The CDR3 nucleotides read TGTGCCATCAGTGCAGGGTCCTATGGCTACACCTTC. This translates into CAISAGSYGYTF.

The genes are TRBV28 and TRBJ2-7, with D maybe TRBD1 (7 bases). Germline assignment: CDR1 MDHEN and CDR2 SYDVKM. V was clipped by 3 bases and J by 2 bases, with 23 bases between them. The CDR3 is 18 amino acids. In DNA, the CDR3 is TGTGCCAGCAGTTTGGAGGGATGGGTAGGGGGCTTTGCCTACGAGCAGTACTTC. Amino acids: CASSLEGWVGGFAYEQYF.

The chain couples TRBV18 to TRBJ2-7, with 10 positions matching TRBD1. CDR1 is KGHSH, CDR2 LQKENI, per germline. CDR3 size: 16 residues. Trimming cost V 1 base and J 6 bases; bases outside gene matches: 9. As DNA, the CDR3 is TGTGCCAGCTCACCACTTGACCGGGACAGGGGTACCGAGCAGTACTTC. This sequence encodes CASSPLDRDRGTEQYF. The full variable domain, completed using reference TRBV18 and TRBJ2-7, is NAGVMQNPRHLVRRRGQEARLRCSPMKGHSHVYWYRQLPEEGLKFMVYLQKENIIDESGMPKERFSAEFPKEGPSILRIQQVVRGDSAAYFCASSPLDRDRGTEQYFGPGTRLTVT.